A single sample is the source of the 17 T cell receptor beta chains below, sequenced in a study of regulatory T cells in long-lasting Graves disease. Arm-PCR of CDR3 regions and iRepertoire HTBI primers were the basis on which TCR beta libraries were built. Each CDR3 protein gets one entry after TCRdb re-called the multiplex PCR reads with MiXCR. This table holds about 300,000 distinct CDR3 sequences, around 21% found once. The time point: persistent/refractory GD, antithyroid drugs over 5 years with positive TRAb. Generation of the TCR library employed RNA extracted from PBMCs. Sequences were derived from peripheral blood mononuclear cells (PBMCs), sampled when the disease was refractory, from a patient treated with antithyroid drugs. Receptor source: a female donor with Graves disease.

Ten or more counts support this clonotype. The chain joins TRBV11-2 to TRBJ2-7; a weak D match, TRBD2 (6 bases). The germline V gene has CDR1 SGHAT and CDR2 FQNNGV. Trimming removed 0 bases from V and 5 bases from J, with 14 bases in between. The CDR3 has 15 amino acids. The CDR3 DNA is TGTGCCAGCAGCTTAGATACTAGCCCCGGACACGAGCAGTACTTC. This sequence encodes CASSLDTSPGHEQYF.

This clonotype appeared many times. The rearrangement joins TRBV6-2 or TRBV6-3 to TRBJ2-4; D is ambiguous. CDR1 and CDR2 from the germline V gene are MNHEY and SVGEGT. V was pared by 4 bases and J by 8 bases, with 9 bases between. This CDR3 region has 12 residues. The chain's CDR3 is CASSSRVDIQYF. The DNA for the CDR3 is TGTGCCAGCAGTTCACGCGTGGACATTCAGTACTTC.

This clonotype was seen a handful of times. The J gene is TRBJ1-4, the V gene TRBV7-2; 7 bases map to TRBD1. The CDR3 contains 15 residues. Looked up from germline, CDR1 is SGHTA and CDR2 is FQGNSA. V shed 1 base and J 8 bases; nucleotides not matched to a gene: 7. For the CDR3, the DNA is TGTGCCAGCAGCTTAGAAAACAGGGGTTGGGAAAAACTGTTTTTT. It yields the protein CASSLENRGWEKLFF.

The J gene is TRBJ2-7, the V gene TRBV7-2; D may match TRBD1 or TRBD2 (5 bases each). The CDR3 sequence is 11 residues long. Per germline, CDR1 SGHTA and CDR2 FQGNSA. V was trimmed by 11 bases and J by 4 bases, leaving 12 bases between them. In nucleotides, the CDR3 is TGTGCCTCAGGGACCATATACGAGCAGTACTTC. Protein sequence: CASGTIYEQYF.

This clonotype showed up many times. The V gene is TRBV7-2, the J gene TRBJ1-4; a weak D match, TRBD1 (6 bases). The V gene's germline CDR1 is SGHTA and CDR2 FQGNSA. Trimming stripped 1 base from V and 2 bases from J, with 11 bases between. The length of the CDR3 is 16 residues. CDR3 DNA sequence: TGTGCCAGCAGCTTAGATCTAACAGGGACTAATGAAAAACTGTTTTTT. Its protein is CASSLDLTGTNEKLFF.

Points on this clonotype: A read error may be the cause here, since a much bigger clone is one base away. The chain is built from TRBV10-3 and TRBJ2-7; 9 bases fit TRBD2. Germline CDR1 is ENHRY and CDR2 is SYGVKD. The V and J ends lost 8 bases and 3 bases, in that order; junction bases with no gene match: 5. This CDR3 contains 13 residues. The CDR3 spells CAIGWREGYEQYF. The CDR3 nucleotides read TGTGCCATCGGGTGGCGGGAGGGCTACGAGCAGTACTTC.

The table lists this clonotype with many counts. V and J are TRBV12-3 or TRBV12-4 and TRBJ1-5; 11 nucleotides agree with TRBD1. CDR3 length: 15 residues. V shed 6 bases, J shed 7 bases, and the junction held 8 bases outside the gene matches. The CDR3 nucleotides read TGTGCCAGCAGCCACCGGGACAGGGGGAGACAGCCCCAGCATTTT. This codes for CASSHRDRGRQPQHF.

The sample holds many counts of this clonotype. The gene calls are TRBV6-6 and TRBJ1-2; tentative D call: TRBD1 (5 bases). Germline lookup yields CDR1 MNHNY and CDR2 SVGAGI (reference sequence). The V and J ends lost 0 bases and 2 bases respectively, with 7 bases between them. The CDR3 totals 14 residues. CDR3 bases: TGTGCCAGCAGTTACTCGACAGAGAACTATGGCTACACCTTC. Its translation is CASSYSTENYGYTF.

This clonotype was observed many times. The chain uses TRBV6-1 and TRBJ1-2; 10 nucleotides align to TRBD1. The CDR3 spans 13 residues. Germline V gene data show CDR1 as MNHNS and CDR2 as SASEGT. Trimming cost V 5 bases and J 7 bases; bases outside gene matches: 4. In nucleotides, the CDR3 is TGTGCCAGCAGTCAGGGACAGGGGTTTGGCTACACCTTC. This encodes CASSQGQGFGYTF.

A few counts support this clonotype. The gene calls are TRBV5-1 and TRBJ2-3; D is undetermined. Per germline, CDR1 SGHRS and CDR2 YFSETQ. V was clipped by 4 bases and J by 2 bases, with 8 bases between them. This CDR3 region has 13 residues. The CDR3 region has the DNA TGCGCCAGCAGCCCCAGCTACACAGATACGCAGTATTTT. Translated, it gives CASSPSYTDTQYF.

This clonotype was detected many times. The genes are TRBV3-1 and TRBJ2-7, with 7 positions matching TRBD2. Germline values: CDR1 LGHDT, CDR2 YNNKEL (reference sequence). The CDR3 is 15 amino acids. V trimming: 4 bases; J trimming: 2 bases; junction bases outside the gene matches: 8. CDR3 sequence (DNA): TGTGCCAGCAGCCTCCGAGGAGGGAGGGCCTACGAGCAGTACTTC. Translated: CASSLRGGRAYEQYF.

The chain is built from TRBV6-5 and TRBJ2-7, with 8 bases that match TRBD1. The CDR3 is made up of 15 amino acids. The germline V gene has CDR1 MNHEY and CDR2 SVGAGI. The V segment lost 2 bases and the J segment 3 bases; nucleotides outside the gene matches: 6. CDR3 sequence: CASSYGQGAVYEQYF. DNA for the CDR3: TGTGCCAGCAGTTACGGGCAGGGGGCGGTCTACGAGCAGTACTTC.

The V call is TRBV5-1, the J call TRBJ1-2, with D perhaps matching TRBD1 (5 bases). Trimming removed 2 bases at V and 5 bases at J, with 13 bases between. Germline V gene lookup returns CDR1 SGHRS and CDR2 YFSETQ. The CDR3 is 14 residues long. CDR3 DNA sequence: TGCGCCAGCAGCTTTCAGCAGGGAGGGTATGGCTACACCTTC. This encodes CASSFQQGGYGYTF.

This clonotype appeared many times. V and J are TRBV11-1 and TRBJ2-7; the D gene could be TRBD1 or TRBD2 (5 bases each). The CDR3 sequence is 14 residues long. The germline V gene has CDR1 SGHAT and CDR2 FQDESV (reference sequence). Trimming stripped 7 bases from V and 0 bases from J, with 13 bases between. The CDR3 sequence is CASTLHGTSYEQYF. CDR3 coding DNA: TGTGCCAGCACCCTACATGGGACCTCCTACGAGCAGTACTTC.

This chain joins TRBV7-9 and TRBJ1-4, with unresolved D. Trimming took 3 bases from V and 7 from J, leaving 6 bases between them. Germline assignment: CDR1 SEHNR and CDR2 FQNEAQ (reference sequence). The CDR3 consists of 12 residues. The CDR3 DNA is TGTGCCAGCAGCTTCGAATCTGAAAAACTGTTTTTT. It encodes CASSFESEKLFF.

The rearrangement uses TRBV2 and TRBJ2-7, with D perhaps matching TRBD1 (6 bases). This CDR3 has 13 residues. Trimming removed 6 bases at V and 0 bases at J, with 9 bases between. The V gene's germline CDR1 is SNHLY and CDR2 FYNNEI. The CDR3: CASREDSSYEQYF. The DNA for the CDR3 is TGTGCCAGCAGGGAGGACAGCTCCTACGAGCAGTACTTC.

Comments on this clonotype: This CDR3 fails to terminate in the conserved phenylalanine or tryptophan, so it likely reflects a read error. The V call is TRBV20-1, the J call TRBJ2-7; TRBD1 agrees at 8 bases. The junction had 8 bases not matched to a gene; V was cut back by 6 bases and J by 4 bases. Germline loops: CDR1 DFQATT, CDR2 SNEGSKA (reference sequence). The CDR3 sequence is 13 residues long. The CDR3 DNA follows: TGCAGTGCCTCCAGGGACAGGAGGTACGAGCAGTACTCC. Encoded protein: CSASRDRRYEQYS.